Sequencing of this T cell receptor (beta chain) was carried out in a study of T cell responses to AZD1222 COVID-19 vaccine. Notes on the study in general: Mapped onto spike, vaccine-associated CD4 TCRs spanned it and were dominant at 160-218 and 743-854. After the peak T cell response, and only then, were repertoires sampled. Unmutated variant regions are reportedly targeted by nearly half of spike-specific TCRs. Donor demographics were predominantly white British with a female majority; clonal diversity may be underestimated.

J gave up 2 bases and V 1 base, and 3 bases lay outside the gene matches. The CDR3 has 15 residues. Germline loops: CDR1 SEHNR, CDR2 FQNEAQ (reference sequence). Profiled with immunoSEQ multiplex PCR; TCRdb holds only in-frame clones, not every one. The sample has some 120,000 clones, 80% to 90% seen once. Comments on this clone: Its antigen is not identified.

Sequenced here: peripheral blood, sampled on day 0 of MenACWY control vaccination. The receptor's source is an adult in good health. The gene calls are TRBV7-9 and TRBJ2-7; 9 nucleotides align to TRBD2. DNA for the CDR3: TGTGCCAGCAGCTTAGACGGCGGGAGGGCCTACGAGCAGTACTTC. As protein: CASSLDGGRAYEQYF.